A single sample gave rise to the 10 T cell receptor beta chains below, sequenced in a study of T cell responses to AZD1222 COVID-19 vaccine. The protocol was immunoSEQ multiplex PCR, while the TCRdb copy is restricted to in-frame clones and leaves out a portion. The table shows around 120,000 clones, with approximately 90% occurring only once. Sample: peripheral blood, taken on day 0 of AZD1222 vaccination. The origin of the receptors is an adult in good health.

The chain has TRBV7-2 and TRBJ1-2; D gene uncertain. The V and J ends lost 5 bases and 3 bases respectively, with 19 bases between them. The CDR3 has 16 residues. Germline CDR1 and CDR2: SGHTA and FQGNSA. The CDR3 reads CASSASPREGYYGYTF. The CDR3, as DNA: TGTGCCAGCAGCGCTAGCCCCCGGGAAGGATACTATGGCTACACCTTC.

The chain is built from TRBV30 and TRBJ1-1; D call uncertain. The CDR3 sequence is 13 residues long. The V end was cut by 0 bases, the J end by 0 bases, with 5 bases between. Germline V gives CDR1 GTSNPN, CDR2 SVGIG (reference sequence). CDR3 bases: TGTGCCTGGAGTGTAACACTGAACACTGAAGCTTTCTTT. Translation gives CAWSVTLNTEAFF.

This clone showed up just once. The chain employs TRBV28 and TRBJ2-6, with D perhaps being TRBD1 or TRBD2 (5 bases each). V was cut by 8 bases and J by 2 bases, with 7 bases left in between. CDR1 is MDHEN, CDR2 SYDVKM, per germline. The CDR3 has 13 residues. Here the CDR3 DNA reads TGTGCCAGCGGGGGTACTGGGGCCAACGTCCTGACTTTC. Encoded protein: CASGGTGANVLTF.

The chain combines TRBV3-1 (or the pseudogene TRBV3-2) with TRBJ2-1; D may correspond to TRBD1 or TRBD2 (6 bases each). The CDR3 loop spans 12 amino acids. V was shortened by 8 bases and J by 8 bases, with 13 bases between the two germline ends. Germline-derived CDR1 and CDR2 are LGHDT and YNNKEL (reference sequence). CDR3 sequence: CASERGGHEQFF. Here the CDR3 DNA reads TGTGCCAGCGAACGTGGGGGGCATGAGCAGTTCTTC.

This clone was seen only once. As DNA, the CDR3 is TGTGCCAGCAGCTTCCGAGCGGGAGGTAATGAGCAGTTCTTC. This codes for CASSFRAGGNEQFF. This chain connects TRBV5-6 to TRBJ2-1, with 9 positions matching TRBD2. CDR1 is SGHDT and CDR2 is YYEEEE in the germline V gene. V shed 2 bases, J shed 7 bases, and the junction held 4 bases outside the gene matches. This CDR3 is 14 amino acids long. The full variable domain, with the rest looked up from reference TRBV5-6 and TRBJ2-1, is DAGVTQSPTHLIKTRGQQVTLRCSPKSGHDTVSWYQQALGQGPQFIFQYYEEEERQRGNFPDRFSGHQFPNYSSELNVNALLLGDSALYLCASSFRAGGNEQFFGPGTRLTVL.

The chain joins TRBV5-6 to TRBJ2-2; D unresolved. The CDR3 consists of 14 residues. CDR1 is SGHDT, CDR2 YYEEEE, per germline. V lost 0 bases and J 6 bases, leaving 9 bases between the germline ends. CDR3 protein: CASSLGAGAGELFF. The CDR3 DNA sequence: TGTGCCAGCAGCTTGGGGGCTGGTGCCGGGGAGCTGTTTTTT.

This clone turned up a few times. Relative to the germline gene, one junction end is altered; a read error may explain this. The chain uses TRBV3-1 (or the pseudogene TRBV3-2) and TRBJ2-2; no definite D call. The CDR3 runs 13 residues. Germline CDR1 LGHDT, CDR2 YNNKEL (reference sequence). Here the CDR3 DNA reads TGTGCCAGCAGCCAAAAGGGCGCCGGCGAGCTGTTTTTT. It specifies CASSQKGAGELFF.

The V and J genes are TRBV7-8 and TRBJ2-1; D is undetermined. V was shortened by 5 bases and J by 8 bases, with 10 bases between the two germline ends. The CDR3 has 12 residues. The germline V gene has CDR1 SGHVS and CDR2 FQNEAQ. As DNA, the CDR3 is TGTGCCAGCAGCCCGAGCGTGTATGAGCAGTTCTTC. Its protein product is CASSPSVYEQFF.

The rearrangement uses TRBV7-2 and TRBJ1-3; 8 nucleotides line up with TRBD1. The V and J ends lost 4 bases and 2 bases, in that order; junction bases with no gene match: 4. Germline CDR1 is SGHTA and CDR2 is FQGNSA. The CDR3 is 15 amino acids. CDR3 in DNA: TGTGCCAGCAGCTCCCAGACAGGGGCTGGAAACACCATATATTTT. This encodes CASSSQTGAGNTIYF.

The chain carries TRBV28 and TRBJ2-1; 11 nucleotides line up with TRBD2. CDR3 length equals 18 residues. Germline CDR1 MDHEN, CDR2 SYDVKM. J gave up 1 base and V 4 bases, and 9 bases lay outside the gene matches. The CDR3 bases are TGTGCCAGCAGTTACCCCACTAGCGGGAGAGGGTCCTACAATGAGCAGTTCTTC. Its translation: CASSYPTSGRGSYNEQFF.